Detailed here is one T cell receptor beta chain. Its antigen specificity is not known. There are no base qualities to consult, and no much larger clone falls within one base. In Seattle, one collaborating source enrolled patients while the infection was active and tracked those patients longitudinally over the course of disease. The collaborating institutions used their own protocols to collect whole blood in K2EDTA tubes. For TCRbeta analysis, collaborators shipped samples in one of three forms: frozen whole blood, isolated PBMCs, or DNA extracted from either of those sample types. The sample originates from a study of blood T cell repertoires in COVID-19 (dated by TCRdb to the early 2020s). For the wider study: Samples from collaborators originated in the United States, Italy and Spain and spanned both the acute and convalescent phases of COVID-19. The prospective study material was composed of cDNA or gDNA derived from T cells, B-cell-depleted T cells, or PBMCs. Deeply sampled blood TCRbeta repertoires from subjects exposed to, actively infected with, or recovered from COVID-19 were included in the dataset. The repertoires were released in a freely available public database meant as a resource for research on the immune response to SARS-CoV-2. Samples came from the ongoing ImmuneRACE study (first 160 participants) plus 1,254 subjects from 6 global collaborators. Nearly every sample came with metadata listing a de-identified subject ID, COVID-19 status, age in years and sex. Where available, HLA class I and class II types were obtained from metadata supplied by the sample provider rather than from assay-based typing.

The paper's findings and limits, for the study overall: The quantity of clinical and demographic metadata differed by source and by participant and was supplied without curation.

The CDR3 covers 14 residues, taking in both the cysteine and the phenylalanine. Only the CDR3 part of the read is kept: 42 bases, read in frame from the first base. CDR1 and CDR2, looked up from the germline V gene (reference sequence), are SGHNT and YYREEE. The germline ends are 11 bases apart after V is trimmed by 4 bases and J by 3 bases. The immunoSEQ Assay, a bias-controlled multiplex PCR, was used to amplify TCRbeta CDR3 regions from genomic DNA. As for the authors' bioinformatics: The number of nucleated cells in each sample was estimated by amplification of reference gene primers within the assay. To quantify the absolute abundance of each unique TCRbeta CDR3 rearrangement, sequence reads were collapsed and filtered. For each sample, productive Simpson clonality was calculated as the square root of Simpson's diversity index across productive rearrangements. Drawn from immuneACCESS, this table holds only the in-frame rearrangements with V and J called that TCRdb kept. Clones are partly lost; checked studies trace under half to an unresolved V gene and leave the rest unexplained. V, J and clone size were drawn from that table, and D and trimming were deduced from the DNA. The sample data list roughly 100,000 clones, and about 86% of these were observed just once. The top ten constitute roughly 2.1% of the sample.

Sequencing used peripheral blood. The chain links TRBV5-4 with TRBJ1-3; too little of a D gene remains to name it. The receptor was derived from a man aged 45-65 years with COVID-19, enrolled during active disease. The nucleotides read TGTGCCAGCAGCCCTGAATCCGGTGGAAACACCATATATTTT. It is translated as CASSPESGGNTIYF.